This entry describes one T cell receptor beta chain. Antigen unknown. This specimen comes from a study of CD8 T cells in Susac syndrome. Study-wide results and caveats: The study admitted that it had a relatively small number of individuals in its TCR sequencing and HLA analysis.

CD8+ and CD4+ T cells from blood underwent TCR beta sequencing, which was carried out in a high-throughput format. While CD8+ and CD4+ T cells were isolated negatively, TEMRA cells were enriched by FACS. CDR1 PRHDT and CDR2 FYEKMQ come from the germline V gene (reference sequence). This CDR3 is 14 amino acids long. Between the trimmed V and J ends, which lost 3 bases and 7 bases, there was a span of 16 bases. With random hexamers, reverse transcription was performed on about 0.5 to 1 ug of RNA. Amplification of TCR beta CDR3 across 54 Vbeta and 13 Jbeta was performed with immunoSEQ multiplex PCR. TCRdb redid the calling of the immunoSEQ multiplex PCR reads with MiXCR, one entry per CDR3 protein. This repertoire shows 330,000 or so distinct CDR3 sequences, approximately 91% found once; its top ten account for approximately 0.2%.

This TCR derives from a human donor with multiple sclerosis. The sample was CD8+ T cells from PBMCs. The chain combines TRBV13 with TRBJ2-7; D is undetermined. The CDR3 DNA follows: TGTGCCAGCAGCTTTCTGGCAGGAGTAAAAGAGCAGTACTTC. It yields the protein CASSFLAGVKEQYF.